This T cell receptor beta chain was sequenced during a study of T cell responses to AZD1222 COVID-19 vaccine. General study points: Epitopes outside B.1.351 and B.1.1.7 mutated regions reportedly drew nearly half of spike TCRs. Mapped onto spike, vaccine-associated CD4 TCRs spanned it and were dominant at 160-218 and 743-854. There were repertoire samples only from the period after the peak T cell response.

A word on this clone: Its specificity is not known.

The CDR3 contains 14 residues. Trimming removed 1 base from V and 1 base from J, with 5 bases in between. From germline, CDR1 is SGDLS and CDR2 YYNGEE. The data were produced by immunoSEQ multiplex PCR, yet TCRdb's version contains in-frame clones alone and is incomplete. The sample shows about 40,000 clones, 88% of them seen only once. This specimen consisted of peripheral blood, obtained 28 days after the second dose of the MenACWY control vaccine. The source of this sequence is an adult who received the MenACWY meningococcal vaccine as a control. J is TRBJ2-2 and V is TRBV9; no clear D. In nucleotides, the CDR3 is TGTGCCAGCAGCGTATATCGGAACACCGGGGAGCTGTTTTTT. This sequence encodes CASSVYRNTGELFF.